Below, 30 T cell receptor beta chains from the same sample are listed, as sequenced in a study of T cells in Graves' hyperthyroidism and ophthalmopathy. The investigators amplified TCR beta CDR3 regions from RNA transcripts. The TCR CDR3 first-round RT-PCR relied on the HTBI primer set. TCRdb used MiXCR to reprocess the multiplex PCR reads, holding one entry per CDR3 protein. The sample yields a few hundred thousand distinct CDR3 sequences, about a fifth seen once. The sequenced sample consisted of blood. The receptor source for this set is a man younger than 35 with Graves' hyperthyroidism.

This clonotype appeared many times. The rearrangement uses TRBV30 and TRBJ1-5; 8 bases match TRBD1. Germline V gene lookup returns CDR1 GTSNPN and CDR2 SVGIG (reference sequence). The CDR3 has 16 residues. V gave up 3 bases and J gave up 8 bases; unmatched junction bases: 15. CDR3: CAWSHSDRVTGKPQHF. The CDR3 bases are TGTGCCTGGAGCCATTCGGACAGGGTAACGGGGAAGCCCCAGCATTTT.

The sample holds many counts of this clonotype. The chain couples TRBV28 to TRBJ2-2, with 8 positions matching TRBD2. Germline-derived CDR1 and CDR2 are MDHEN and SYDVKM. J lost 7 bases, V lost 8 bases, and 12 bases had no gene match. CDR3 length equals 15 residues. The CDR3 coding sequence is TGTGCCAGCTGTAGCGGGGCAATTGTGGGCGGGGAGCTGTTTTTT. Translating gives CASCSGAIVGGELFF.

The chain has TRBV5-4 and TRBJ1-2; 9 bases map to TRBD1. Germline CDR1 reads SGHNT; CDR2 reads YYREEE (reference sequence). The CDR3 loop spans 17 amino acids. With V trimmed by 1 base and J by 5 bases, 12 bases remained unmatched. CDR3 DNA: TGTGCCAGCAGCTTGAGTCCGGGACAGGGAGATTTTTATGGCTACACCTTC. Amino acids: CASSLSPGQGDFYGYTF.

This clonotype has ten or more counts. The V gene is TRBV12-3 or TRBV12-4, the J gene TRBJ1-5; 8 positions agree with TRBD1. V lost 5 bases and J lost 4; bases outside the gene matches: 4. This CDR3 is built from 14 residues. The CDR3 region has the DNA TGTGCCAGCAGTCCCGGGACAGGTAATCAGCCCCAGCATTTT. Translating it yields CASSPGTGNQPQHF.

The table lists this clonotype with many counts. CDR3 in amino acids: CASSYLDQLTNTEAFF. The DNA of the CDR3 is TGTGCCAGCAGTTACCTCGACCAACTCACCAACACTGAAGCTTTCTTT. The V gene is TRBV6-2 or TRBV6-3, the J gene TRBJ1-1; D uncertain. The length of the CDR3 is 16 residues. With 2 bases removed from V and 2 bases from J, the gap between germline ends came to 15 bases. Germline V gene sequence: CDR1 MNHEY, CDR2 SVGEGT.

This clonotype was seen at least ten times. This sequence joins TRBV19 and TRBJ1-1, with D possibly TRBD1 on 5 matching bases. This CDR3 region has 13 residues. V was pared by 7 bases and J by 0 bases, with 9 bases between. Germline CDR1 reads LNHDA; CDR2 reads SQIVND (reference sequence). The CDR3 bases are TGTGCCAGTATTGGACAATTGAACACTGAAGCTTTCTTT. This gives the protein CASIGQLNTEAFF.

The J gene is TRBJ1-5, the V gene TRBV18, with D maybe TRBD1 (5 bases). This CDR3 spans 15 amino acids. CDR1 and CDR2 from the germline V gene are KGHSH and LQKENI. The V end was cut by 5 bases, the J end by 4 bases, with 15 bases between. The CDR3 DNA reads as TGTGCCAGCTCAGGGGCGGGGTTTTCGAATCAGCCCCAGCATTTT. Protein product: CASSGAGFSNQPQHF.

This clonotype was counted many times. The chain links TRBV6-2 or TRBV6-3 to TRBJ2-7; D possibly uses TRBD1 or TRBD2 (5 bases each). The CDR3 has 18 residues. V was pared by 3 bases and J by 6 bases, with 27 bases between. Germline-derived CDR1 and CDR2 are MNHEY and SVGEGT. CDR3 residues: CASSYIDQVGAEAGEQYF. The CDR3 coding sequence is TGTGCCAGCAGTTATATTGACCAGGTCGGGGCCGAAGCCGGCGAGCAGTACTTC.

V and J are TRBV12-3 or TRBV12-4 and TRBJ2-4; the match to TRBD1 covers 12 bases. With V trimmed by 4 bases and J by 7 bases, 11 bases remained unmatched. The CDR3 covers 17 residues. CDR3 region: CASSSSSAGQGANIQYF. CDR3 coding DNA: TGTGCCAGCAGTTCGTCCTCCGCGGGACAGGGGGCGAACATTCAGTACTTC.

Points on this clonotype: The junction differs from germline at one of its ends, possibly a read error. The rearrangement uses TRBV4-2 and TRBJ1-1; perhaps TRBD1 as D (5 bases). The CDR3 extends over 16 amino acids. Germline V gene data show CDR1 as LGHNA and CDR2 as YNFKEQ. The CDR3 DNA reads TGTGTCAGCAGCCAAGTGAAGGGGCGGGGGAACACTGAAGCTTTCTTT. It translates to CVSSQVKGRGNTEAFF.

This clonotype appeared once. The chain joins TRBV15 to TRBJ2-7; TRBD1 matches 8 bases. This CDR3 comprises 14 residues. CDR1 is LNHNV, CDR2 YYDKDF, per germline (reference sequence). V shed 2 bases and J 2 bases; nucleotides not matched to a gene: 2. The DNA for the CDR3 is TGTGCCACCAGCAGACCGGACAGGGCCTACGAGCAGTACTTC. It encodes CATSRPDRAYEQYF.

This clonotype was counted ten times or more. The chain is built from TRBV5-5 and TRBJ2-7; D not certain. The V and J ends lost 0 bases and 5 bases respectively, with 15 bases between them. The length of the CDR3 is 15 residues. From germline, CDR1 is SGHKS and CDR2 YYEKEE (reference sequence). In DNA form, the CDR3 reads TGTGCCAGCAGCTTGGCTAGTACGGGTATCCACGAGCAGTACTTC. The encoded protein is CASSLASTGIHEQYF.

This clonotype was observed at least ten times. J is TRBJ2-7 and V is TRBV28, with 11 bases matching TRBD1. The germline V gene has CDR1 MDHEN and CDR2 SYDVKM. V shed 8 bases and J 0 bases; nucleotides not matched to a gene: 3. This CDR3 has 14 amino acids. The CDR3 DNA reads TGTGCCAGCGCCGGGACAGGGGGCTCCTACGAGCAGTACTTC. Amino acid sequence: CASAGTGGSYEQYF.

This chain links TRBV20-1 with TRBJ1-2; no clear D gene. The germline gives CDR1 DFQATT, CDR2 SNEGSKA (reference sequence). The CDR3 runs 12 residues. V was shortened by 5 bases and J by 1 base, with 8 bases between the two germline ends. The CDR3 reads CSAPSFNYGYTF. CDR3 coding DNA: TGCAGTGCTCCGAGTTTTAACTATGGCTACACCTTC.

This clonotype was detected ten times or more. This chain uses TRBV29-1 with TRBJ1-1; D ambiguous. There are 14 residues in the CDR3. V was clipped by 6 bases and J by 1 base, with 15 bases between them. In germline, CDR1 is SQVTM, CDR2 ANQGSEA. CDR3 DNA: TGCAGCGTCAACCCCCTTACAGCGAACACTGAAGCTTTCTTT. It codes for CSVNPLTANTEAFF.

The chain has TRBV15 and TRBJ2-7; 11 bases align to TRBD2. Germline assignment: CDR1 LNHNV and CDR2 YYDKDF (reference sequence). This CDR3 is 19 amino acids long. V shed 4 bases and J 2 bases; nucleotides not matched to a gene: 16. CDR3 sequence (DNA): TGTGCCACCAGCACTACTAGCGGGAGAACCCCTTCCTACCCCTACGAGCAGTACTTC. This codes for CATSTTSGRTPSYPYEQYF.

This clonotype was seen repeatedly, ten times or more. This sequence joins TRBV7-9 and TRBJ1-1; D is possibly TRBD1 (5 bases). CDR3 length equals 15 residues. CDR1 and CDR2 from the germline V gene are SEHNR and FQNEAQ (reference sequence). Trimming shortened V by 3 bases and J by 0 bases, and 11 bases separated the two germline ends. The CDR3 protein is CASSLGGIMNTEAFF. The CDR3 coding sequence is TGTGCCAGCAGCTTGGGGGGAATCATGAACACTGAAGCTTTCTTT.

This clonotype appeared many times. The chain recombines TRBV6-1 with TRBJ2-7; D is ambiguous. CDR3 length: 15 residues. V lost 0 bases and J lost 2, with 11 bases in between. The germline gives CDR1 MNHNS, CDR2 SASEGT. CDR3 sequence: CASSEALMAAYEQYF. The CDR3, as DNA: TGTGCCAGCAGTGAAGCGCTCATGGCAGCCTACGAGCAGTACTTC.

This clonotype has a count of ten or more. This chain links TRBV27 with TRBJ2-2; D possibly uses TRBD1 or TRBD2 (6 bases each). CDR1 is MNHEY and CDR2 is SMNVEV in the germline V gene (reference sequence). CDR3 length: 20 residues. V was trimmed by 3 bases and J by 0 bases, leaving 23 bases between them. CDR3 DNA: TGTGCCAGCAGTTTCATCGGGGGCCTCGGTGCGGGTGCGAACACCGGGGAGCTGTTTTTT. Amino acids: CASSFIGGLGAGANTGELFF.

This clonotype showed up many times. This sequence joins TRBV30 and TRBJ2-7, with a weak D call TRBD2 (6 bases). Trimming cost V 3 bases and J 3 bases, with 15 bases left between them. The CDR3 is 14 amino acids. Germline V lookup: CDR1 GTSNPN, CDR2 SVGIG (reference sequence). CDR3 coding DNA: TGTGCCTGGAGGGAGGGGCAGACCTACTACGAGCAGTACTTC. Translated: CAWREGQTYYEQYF.

This clonotype was detected ten times or more. The chain has TRBV2 and TRBJ1-5, with D perhaps TRBD1 (5 bases). V shed 2 bases and J shed 0 bases, with 8 bases lying between them. CDR3 length: 15 residues. CDR1 is SNHLY and CDR2 is FYNNEI in the germline V gene. As DNA, the CDR3 is TGTGCCAGCAGTGAATCAGGGTTTAGCAATCAGCCCCAGCATTTT. Amino acid sequence: CASSESGFSNQPQHF.

The rearrangement joins TRBV7-9 to TRBJ2-5; D gene ambiguous. Per germline, CDR1 SEHNR and CDR2 FQNEAQ (reference sequence). Between the trimmed V and J ends, which lost 8 bases and 0 bases, there was a span of 13 bases. This CDR3 comprises 14 residues. The CDR3 protein is CASGYQAYQETQYF. CDR3 coding DNA: TGTGCCAGCGGCTACCAGGCTTACCAAGAGACCCAGTACTTC.

J is TRBJ2-5 and V is TRBV20-1, with unresolved D. The germline V gene has CDR1 DFQATT and CDR2 SNEGSKA (reference sequence). V lost 6 bases to trimming and J lost 5 bases, with 22 bases between them. This CDR3 comprises 15 residues. The CDR3 coding sequence is TGCAGTGCCCCCCCTCGTCGGCATCTGGGGGAGACCCAGTACTTC. Encoded protein: CSAPPRRHLGETQYF.

This chain links TRBV19 with TRBJ1-1; D gene unclear. The CDR3 is 13 amino acids. Trimming cost V 5 bases and J 1 base, with 8 bases left between them. Germline CDR1 is LNHDA and CDR2 is SQIVND (reference sequence). The CDR3, as DNA: TGTGCCAGTAGTCAGACGGCGAACACTGAAGCTTTCTTT. This codes for CASSQTANTEAFF.

This clonotype was counted many times. The rearrangement joins TRBV6-1 to TRBJ2-5, with no clear D. The V end was cut by 5 bases, the J end by 1 base, with 17 bases between. CDR3 length equals 16 residues. Per germline, CDR1 MNHNS and CDR2 SASEGT. DNA of the CDR3: TGTGCCAGCAGTCAAGGCAGTATCAGGTCCCAAGAGACCCAGTACTTC. This gives the protein CASSQGSIRSQETQYF.

This clonotype appeared many times. The rearrangement uses TRBV9 and TRBJ1-3, with unresolved D. Trimming pared 2 bases from V and 2 bases from J, leaving 11 bases between. The germline V gene has CDR1 SGDLS and CDR2 YYNGEE. CDR3 size: 15 residues. Here the CDR3 reads CASSVAGNTGNTIYF. The CDR3 nucleotides are TGTGCCAGCAGCGTCGCGGGGAATACTGGAAACACCATATATTTT.

This clonotype came up a few times. The rearrangement joins TRBV7-6 to TRBJ2-4; D possibly matches TRBD1 or TRBD2 (6 bases each). Germline CDR1 is SGHVS and CDR2 is FNYEAQ. CDR3 length: 15 residues. Trimming cost V 5 bases and J 10 bases, with 21 bases left between them. CDR3 protein: CASSPRGGRSPIQYF. The CDR3, as DNA: TGTGCCAGCAGCCCCCGAGGGGGGCGGTCGCCGATTCAGTACTTC.

This clonotype was detected many times. This chain uses TRBV20-1 with TRBJ1-5, with 7 bases lining up with TRBD1. Germline assignment: CDR1 DFQATT and CDR2 SNEGSKA (reference sequence). The length of the CDR3 is 16 residues. V shed 0 bases and J 4 bases; nucleotides not matched to a gene: 9. CDR3 region: CSARDLGQILNQPQHF. The CDR3 bases are TGCAGTGCTAGAGATCTGGGACAGATACTTAATCAGCCCCAGCATTTT.

This clonotype was recorded many times. J is TRBJ2-5 and V is TRBV2; the D is unclear. Trimming removed 7 bases at V and 2 bases at J, with 14 bases between. The germline gives CDR1 SNHLY, CDR2 FYNNEI. The CDR3 runs to 14 residues. CDR3: CASNVGTEQETQYF. In nucleotides, the CDR3 is TGTGCCAGCAACGTCGGAACAGAACAAGAGACCCAGTACTTC.

This clonotype was seen a handful of times. One base away lies a much larger clone, so this may be a sequencing read error. The chain carries TRBV12-5 and TRBJ1-1, with D maybe TRBD1 (6 bases). In germline, CDR1 is LGHNT, CDR2 FRNRAP. Trimming took 0 bases from V and 1 from J, leaving 15 bases between them. The CDR3 consists of 17 residues. The CDR3 sequence is CASGLVRPGGQNTEAFF. The CDR3 DNA reads as TGTGCTAGTGGTTTGGTACGCCCCGGGGGGCAGAACACTGAAGCTTTCTTT.